These 7 T cell receptor beta chains were sequenced from one sample in a study of CXCR3-negative and CXCR3-positive naive CD8 T cells. The libraries of TRB cDNA were constructed through 5' RACE using UMI labels. TCRdb reprocessed the 5' RACE reads and keeps a single row for each CDR3 protein, giving no DNA. This sample's clone table lists about 57,000 distinct CDR3 sequences. The sequencing sample was made of memory CD8+ T cells from blood. Source of these receptors: a human donor in good health. Some clones in this sample may be carry-over from other donors' samples.

The CDR3 loop reads CASSLQGSYEQYF. The chain has TRBV27 and TRBJ2-7; TCRdb lists TRBD1, though no DNA is available to test this call. CDR1 is MNHEY, CDR2 SMNVEV, per germline (reference sequence). CDR3 size: 13 residues.

The rearrangement joins TRBV29-1 to TRBJ1-1; TCRdb selects TRBD1, and the lack of DNA leaves this call unchecked. From germline, CDR1 is SQVTM and CDR2 ANQGSEA. The CDR3 runs 11 residues. This CDR3 is CSVDREPEAFF.

The genes are TRBV29-1 and TRBJ2-3. Germline values: CDR1 SQVTM, CDR2 ANQGSEA. This CDR3 is 14 amino acids long. The CDR3 is CSVDGADYTDTQYF.

The V call is TRBV28, the J call TRBJ2-7; TCRdb reports TRBD2, a call that lacks DNA to check it against. Germline lookup yields CDR1 MDHEN and CDR2 SYDVKM. The CDR3 extends over 15 amino acids. CDR3 sequence: CASSASDRALDEQYF.

The chain has TRBV7-6 and TRBJ2-2. The V gene's germline CDR1 is SGHVS and CDR2 FNYEAQ. The CDR3 contains 14 residues. The chain's CDR3 is CASSLVSLTGELFF.

The V gene is TRBV5-1, the J gene TRBJ2-5; TCRdb reports TRBD1, a call that lacks DNA to check it against. Germline V gene data show CDR1 as SGHRS and CDR2 as YFSETQ. This CDR3 has 14 residues. The CDR3 here is CASSLGTGLETQYF.

The chain carries TRBV29-1 and TRBJ2-7. From germline, CDR1 is SQVTM and CDR2 ANQGSEA. The CDR3 runs 11 residues. The CDR3 protein is CSVRVNYEQYF.